Below are 17 T cell receptor beta chains sequenced from a single sample in a study of blood T cell repertoires in COVID-19. Only in-frame clones appear in the TCRdb table, and some are missing; sequencing was by immunoSEQ multiplex PCR. In the table there are 150,000 to 200,000 clones, about 92% of which are singletons. The sample consisted of peripheral blood. These receptors came from a man aged 30-40 years with COVID-19, enrolled during active disease.

The rearrangement links TRBV4-1 to TRBJ2-3, with 10 bases aligning to TRBD2. This CDR3 contains 17 residues. V dropped 6 bases and J dropped 0; count of bases not matched to a gene: 9. CDR1 and CDR2 from the germline V gene are MGHRA and YSYEKL. The CDR3 here is CASRGELAGKSTDTQYF. The CDR3 coding sequence is TGCGCCAGCAGGGGGGAACTAGCGGGGAAGAGCACAGATACGCAGTATTTT.

The V gene is TRBV7-8, the J gene TRBJ2-1, with D perhaps matching TRBD1 (5 bases). CDR1 and CDR2 from the germline V gene are SGHVS and FQNEAQ. This CDR3 comprises 14 residues. The V gene lost 1 base and the J gene lost 4 bases, with 8 bases spanning the gap. The CDR3 nucleotides are TGTGCCAGCAGCTTAGTGACAGATTACAATGAGCAGTTCTTC. Translating it yields CASSLVTDYNEQFF.

This chain links TRBV19 with TRBJ1-6, with D perhaps matching TRBD1 (6 bases). V shed 0 bases and J shed 7 bases, with 10 bases lying between them. The CDR3 loop spans 15 amino acids. Germline V gene sequence: CDR1 LNHDA, CDR2 SQIVND (reference sequence). CDR3 region: CASSIDLDRNSPLHF. Written as DNA, the CDR3 is TGTGCCAGTAGTATAGACCTGGACAGAAATTCACCCCTCCACTTT.

The CDR3 loop is CASSLEVAALARQPQHF. CDR3 nucleotides: TGTGCCAGCAGCTTAGAAGTCGCAGCCCTGGCGAGGCAGCCCCAGCATTTT. The chain carries TRBV7-2 and TRBJ1-5; D gene uncertain. Trimming left V 1 base short and J 7 bases short, with 20 bases between. Germline lookup yields CDR1 SGHTA and CDR2 FQGNSA. The CDR3 is 17 residues long.

V gene TRBV7-2 combines with J gene TRBJ1-6; the D gene is possibly TRBD1 (6 bases). The ends were cut back, 3 bases at V and 7 bases at J, with 13 bases in the middle. CDR1 is SGHTA, CDR2 FQGNSA, per germline. The CDR3 extends over 15 amino acids. The CDR3 sequence: CASSFVTGLNSPLHF. The CDR3, as DNA: TGTGCCAGCAGCTTCGTGACAGGCCTGAATTCACCCCTCCACTTT.

The chain carries TRBV10-3 and TRBJ2-5; the match to TRBD1 covers 11 bases. Germline V CDR1 and CDR2: ENHRY, SYGVKD. The length of the CDR3 is 15 residues. J lost 7 bases, V lost 0 bases, and 4 bases had no gene match. The CDR3 DNA reads as TGTGCCATCAGTGAGTCGAAAGGGACAGGGGGGACCCAGTACTTC. Amino acid sequence: CAISESKGTGGTQYF.

The rearrangement links TRBV7-3 to TRBJ2-7; 9 positions agree with TRBD1. The CDR3 covers 15 residues. Germline CDR1 reads SGHTA; CDR2 reads FQGTGA. Unmatched junction bases numbered 9, after V lost 5 bases and J lost 4 bases. CDR3 amino acids: CASSLSGTGSYEQYF. The CDR3 coding sequence is TGTGCCAGCAGCCTATCCGGGACAGGGTCTTACGAGCAGTACTTC.

In nucleotides, the CDR3 is TGTGCCAGCAGCTCATACGGTCCAGGGACTAACTACGAGCAGTACTTC. It translates to CASSSYGPGTNYEQYF. This rearrangement joins TRBV7-2 to TRBJ2-7, with 7 bases lining up with TRBD2. CDR1 is SGHTA and CDR2 is FQGNSA in the germline V gene. V lost 4 bases to trimming and J lost 3 bases; unmatched junction nucleotides: 12. The CDR3 is 16 amino acids.

This clone appeared a single time. The chain carries TRBV3-1 (or the pseudogene TRBV3-2) and TRBJ2-7; D is unclear. Germline loops: CDR1 LGHDT, CDR2 YNNKEL (reference sequence). CDR3 length: 15 residues. Trimming shortened V by 6 bases and J by 3 bases, and 18 bases separated the two germline ends. CDR3: CASSPRVSIFYEQYF. The DNA of the CDR3 is TGTGCCAGCAGTCCCCGGGTCTCGATCTTCTACGAGCAGTACTTC.

V gene TRBV6-6 combines with J gene TRBJ2-2; perhaps TRBD2 as D (7 bases). This CDR3 region has 15 residues. Germline CDR1 MNHNY, CDR2 SVGAGI (reference sequence). Trimming left V 4 bases short and J 6 bases short, with 15 bases between. CDR3 region: CASSFRGASSGELFF. In DNA, the CDR3 is TGTGCCAGCAGTTTTCGGGGGGCGAGTTCCGGGGAGCTGTTTTTT.

The genes are TRBV5-4 and TRBJ2-2; TRBD2 might be the D (5 bases). V shed 0 bases and J shed 5 bases, with 8 bases lying between them. The CDR3 totals 14 residues. Germline V gene data show CDR1 as SGHNT and CDR2 as YYREEE (reference sequence). The CDR3 is CASSLAGITGELFF. In DNA, the CDR3 is TGTGCCAGCAGCTTGGCCGGGATTACCGGGGAGCTGTTTTTT.

The V call is TRBV28, the J call TRBJ2-7; 7 positions match TRBD1. The V gene's germline CDR1 is MDHEN and CDR2 SYDVKM. The CDR3 is made up of 14 amino acids. V lost 5 bases, J lost 0 bases, and 4 bases stayed unmatched. CDR3 nucleotide sequence: TGTGCCAGCAGTCCACAGGGGAGCTCCTACGAGCAGTACTTC. Translating gives CASSPQGSSYEQYF.

This sequence joins TRBV7-2 and TRBJ2-3; 8 nucleotides align to TRBD2. Germline V gives CDR1 SGHTA, CDR2 FQGNSA. With V trimmed by 1 base and J by 0 bases, 6 bases remained unmatched. This CDR3 has 17 residues. The DNA for the CDR3 is TGTGCCAGCAGCTTAGTAGCGGGGAGGGGAAGCACAGATACGCAGTATTTT. Residues: CASSLVAGRGSTDTQYF.

This clone has a single count. Here the CDR3 reads CASRLAGGEWDTQYF. For the CDR3, the DNA is TGTGCCAGCAGACTAGCGGGAGGGGAGTGGGATACGCAGTATTTT. The chain employs TRBV7-2 and TRBJ2-3, with TRBD2 identical over 13 bases. V dropped 6 bases and J dropped 6; count of bases not matched to a gene: 6. The CDR3 covers 15 residues. The germline gives CDR1 SGHTA, CDR2 FQGNSA. Drawing the rest from reference TRBV7-2 and TRBJ2-3, the complete variable domain is GAGVSQSPSNKVTEKGKDVELRCDPISGHTALYWYRQSLGQGLEFLIYFQGNSAPDKSGLPSDRFSAERTGGSVSTLTIQRTQQEDSAVYLCASRLAGGEWDTQYFGPGTRLTVL.

The chain combines TRBV7-8 with TRBJ2-7, with 10 bases matching TRBD2. CDR3 length: 14 residues. V lost 5 bases to trimming and J lost 4 bases; unmatched junction nucleotides: 5. Germline V gene data show CDR1 as SGHVS and CDR2 as FQNEAQ. CDR3 DNA sequence: TGTGCCAGCAGCCACGGGACTAGCGTATACGAGCAGTACTTC. Protein product: CASSHGTSVYEQYF.

The chain has TRBV5-1 and TRBJ1-6, with D possibly matching TRBD1 (5 bases). Germline V CDR1 and CDR2: SGHRS, YFSETQ. Trimming left V 0 bases short and J 3 bases short, with 16 bases between. The CDR3 sequence is 18 residues long. In nucleotides, the CDR3 is TGCGCCAGCAGCTTGGCTGCTGTGGACGGACACTATAATTCACCCCTCCACTTT. Encoded protein: CASSLAAVDGHYNSPLHF.

This clone has more than one count but fewer than ten. This rearrangement joins TRBV6-5 to TRBJ1-1; possibly TRBD1 for D (5 bases). The CDR3 has 13 residues. Germline V gene data show CDR1 as MNHEY and CDR2 as SVGAGI. V was clipped by 7 bases and J by 5 bases, with 14 bases between them. CDR3 in amino acids: CASIRAGETEAFF. CDR3 DNA sequence: TGTGCCAGCATCAGGGCGGGAGAGACTGAAGCTTTCTTT.